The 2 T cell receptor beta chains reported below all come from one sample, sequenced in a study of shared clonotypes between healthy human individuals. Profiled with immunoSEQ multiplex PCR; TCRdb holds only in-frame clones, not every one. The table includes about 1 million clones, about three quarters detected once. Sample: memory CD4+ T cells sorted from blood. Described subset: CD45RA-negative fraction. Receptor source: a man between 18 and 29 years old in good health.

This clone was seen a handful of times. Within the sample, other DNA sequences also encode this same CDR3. CDR3 sequence (DNA): TGTGCCAGCAGCGTAGCTATTGGACAGGGTGAGGAGACCCAGTACTTC. Amino acid sequence: CASSVAIGQGEETQYF. The rearrangement links TRBV9 to TRBJ2-5; TRBD1 matches 8 bases. CDR1 and CDR2 from the germline V gene are SGDLS and YYNGEE. The CDR3 covers 16 residues. Losses at the gene ends were 0 bases for V and 5 bases for J; bases not matched to a gene: 9.

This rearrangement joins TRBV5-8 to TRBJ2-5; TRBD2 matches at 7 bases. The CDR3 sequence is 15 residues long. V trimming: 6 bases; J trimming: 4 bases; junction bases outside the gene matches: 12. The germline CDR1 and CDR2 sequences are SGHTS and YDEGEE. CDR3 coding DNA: TGTGCCAGCACCACAAGTCAGCGGGGAGGAGAGACCCAGTACTTC. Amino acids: CASTTSQRGGETQYF.